One T cell receptor (beta chain) is described in this entry. What it binds is not known. Trimming at V came to 4 bases and at J to 0 bases, leaving 3 bases not matched to a gene. The CDR3 totals 15 residues. Germline lookup yields CDR1 SGHAT and CDR2 FQNNGV. TCRdb's table, derived via immunoSEQ multiplex PCR, lists solely in-frame clones and lacks some. This table has about 21,000 clones, about four fifths appearing once. The record originates from a study of OX40 agonist ivuxolimab in advanced cancers. On the study more broadly: Dosing consisted of intravenous ivuxolimab at 0.01 to 10 mg/kg every 2 weeks.

Points from the study as a whole: No determination was made of the antigen specificity of the expanded peripheral T cells. Low levels of normalized T-cell clonal expansion also appeared in some nonresponders. At 0.1 to 3.0 mg/kg and by week 6, CD4+ and CD8+ T cells in the blood had expanded clonally.

Sample: CD4+ or CD8+ T cells sorted from blood, taken in a trial of the OX40 agonist ivuxolimab. The chain employs TRBV11-2 and TRBJ2-7; 10 positions match TRBD1. The source is an adult with an advanced solid tumor such as melanoma, head and neck, liver or kidney cancer. Here the CDR3 DNA reads TGTGCCAGCAGCTGGGGACAGGGGAGCTCCTACGAGCAGTACTTC. Protein: CASSWGQGSSYEQYF. Combining the CDR3 with reference TRBV11-2 and TRBJ2-7 gives the whole variable domain EAGVAQSPRYKIIEKRQSVAFWCNPISGHATLYWYQQILGQGPKLLIQFQNNGVVDDSQLPKDRFSAERLKGVDSTLKIQPAKLEDSAVYLCASSWGQGSSYEQYFGPGTRLTVT.